One and the same sample provided the 18 T cell receptor beta chains below, sequenced in a study of blood T cell repertoires in COVID-19. Sequencing used immunoSEQ multiplex PCR; TCRdb keeps in-frame clones, though not all of them. The sample includes roughly 140,000 clones, around 84% of them seen just once. Sequencing was carried out using peripheral blood. Receptor source: a woman aged 45 to 65 in a cohort sampled during active or convalescent COVID-19.

The chain uses TRBV6-5 and TRBJ1-4; D gene unclear. The CDR3 has 13 residues. Per the germline V gene, CDR1 is MNHEY and CDR2 is SVGAGI. V was trimmed by 7 bases and J by 13 bases, leaving 19 bases between them. CDR3 DNA sequence: TGTGCCAGCATAGCGGCAGCGACTCAGAGACTGTTTTTT. As protein: CASIAAATQRLFF.

The chain recombines TRBV7-4 with TRBJ2-7; TRBD2 aligns across 7 bases. V trimming: 2 bases; J trimming: 3 bases; junction bases outside the gene matches: 10. The CDR3 loop spans 16 amino acids. The V gene's germline CDR1 is SGHVT and CDR2 SQSDAQ. The CDR3, as DNA: TGTGCCAGCAGCTTATCGTGTCTAGCGGTAGACTACGAGCAGTACTTC. Its translation: CASSLSCLAVDYEQYF. Full variable domain (missing parts from reference TRBV7-4 and TRBJ2-7): GAGVSQSPRYKVAKRGRDVALRCDSISGHVTLYWYRQTLGQGSEVLTYSQSDAQRDKSGRPSGRFSAERPERSVSTLKIQRTEQGDSAVYLCASSLSCLAVDYEQYFGPGTRLTVT.

V is TRBV3-1 (or the pseudogene TRBV3-2) and J is TRBJ1-1; 7 bases are shared with TRBD1. The CDR3 sequence is 12 residues long. The germline gives CDR1 LGHDT, CDR2 YNNKEL (reference sequence). V shed 6 bases and J 7 bases; nucleotides not matched to a gene: 5. DNA of the CDR3: TGTGCCAGCAGTCAACAGGGGATTGAAGCTTTCTTT. The encoded protein is CASSQQGIEAFF.

This sequence joins TRBV10-3 and TRBJ2-6; the D gene is possibly TRBD2 (5 bases). V lost 7 bases to trimming and J lost 0 bases, with 13 bases between them. The CDR3 covers 16 residues. Germline CDR1 ENHRY, CDR2 SYGVKD. CDR3 sequence reads: CAIKAASDSGANVLTF. The CDR3 DNA sequence: TGTGCCATCAAAGCGGCTTCCGACTCTGGGGCCAACGTCCTGACTTTC.

V is TRBV30 and J is TRBJ1-3; the D gene is possibly TRBD1 (5 bases). The germline gives CDR1 GTSNPN, CDR2 SVGIG (reference sequence). Between the trimmed V and J ends, which lost 0 bases and 4 bases, there was a span of 10 bases. The CDR3 runs 14 residues. The CDR3 reads CAWSVQVPGNTIYF. The CDR3 bases are TGTGCCTGGAGTGTACAGGTCCCGGGAAACACCATATATTTT.

There are a few counts of this clone. V is TRBV6-1 and J is TRBJ1-1; D is unclear. The V end was cut by 2 bases, the J end by 8 bases, with 12 bases between. This CDR3 is built from 13 residues. Germline CDR1 MNHNS, CDR2 SASEGT. CDR3 nucleotide sequence: TGTGCCAGCAGTGAAAGAGGGCTCTTCGAAGCTTTCTTT. It specifies CASSERGLFEAFF.

J is TRBJ2-1 and V is TRBV10-2; 9 bases fit TRBD2. Germline CDR1 and CDR2: WSHSY and SAAADI. This CDR3 has 16 amino acids. J was trimmed by 5 bases and V by 3 bases; bases with no gene match: 8. The CDR3 DNA follows: TGCGCCAGCAGTGATATCCTAGCGGGGAACCACAATGAGCAGTTCTTC. The encoded protein is CASSDILAGNHNEQFF.

V usage is TRBV19 and J usage is TRBJ2-2; D not resolved. Looked up from germline, CDR1 is LNHDA and CDR2 is SQIVND (reference sequence). Trimming shortened V by 6 bases and J by 2 bases, and 7 bases separated the two germline ends. The CDR3 runs to 13 residues. In DNA form, the CDR3 reads TGTGCCAGTAGAGAGGATAACACCGGGGAGCTGTTTTTT. As protein: CASREDNTGELFF.

This rearrangement joins TRBV25-1 to TRBJ2-1; 7 nucleotides match TRBD1. Trimming removed 5 bases from V and 7 bases from J; junction bases left unmatched: 11. CDR3 length: 15 residues. CDR1 MGHDK and CDR2 SYGVNS come from the germline V gene. CDR3 sequence (DNA): TGTGCCAGCAGTAAGTTTGGACAGGTCCGAAATGAGCAGTTCTTC. Translation gives CASSKFGQVRNEQFF.

The V call is TRBV6-5, the J call TRBJ1-2; D is possibly TRBD1 (6 bases). The CDR3 runs 13 residues. With 2 bases removed from V and 6 bases from J, the gap between germline ends came to 10 bases. Germline V gives CDR1 MNHEY, CDR2 SVGAGI. The CDR3 sequence: CASSYTQGNGYTF. The CDR3 DNA reads TGTGCCAGCAGTTACACCCAGGGGAATGGCTACACCTTC.

The J gene is TRBJ1-5, the V gene TRBV2, with unresolved D. The CDR3 extends over 14 amino acids. Germline V gene data show CDR1 as SNHLY and CDR2 as FYNNEI. Between the trimmed V and J ends, which lost 2 bases and 0 bases, there was a span of 5 bases. The CDR3, as DNA: TGTGCCAGCAGTGAATCGAGTAGCAATCAGCCCCAGCATTTT. The encoded protein is CASSESSSNQPQHF.

V is TRBV5-1 and J is TRBJ2-1; 9 positions agree with TRBD2. Germline V gives CDR1 SGHRS, CDR2 YFSETQ. V was pared by 1 base and J by 8 bases, with 4 bases of the junction left unmatched. CDR3 length: 14 amino acids. The CDR3 sequence: CASSLSGGLHEQFF. CDR3 coding DNA: TGCGCCAGCAGCTTGAGCGGGGGGTTGCATGAGCAGTTCTTC.

CDR3 protein: CAWNEPSGDTGELFF. The CDR3 DNA reads TGTGCCTGGAATGAACCGAGCGGGGACACCGGGGAGCTGTTTTTT. The chain is built from TRBV30 and TRBJ2-2; the match to TRBD2 covers 7 bases. V shed 4 bases and J 3 bases; nucleotides not matched to a gene: 8. Germline CDR1 GTSNPN, CDR2 SVGIG (reference sequence). This CDR3 comprises 15 residues.

The chain employs TRBV5-1 and TRBJ2-5; 10 bases line up with TRBD2. The junction had 4 bases not matched to a gene; V was cut back by 0 bases and J by 2 bases. The CDR3 is 16 amino acids. Per the germline V gene, CDR1 is SGHRS and CDR2 is YFSETQ. The CDR3 here is CASSLGGLAEQETQYF. In DNA, the CDR3 is TGCGCCAGCAGCTTGGGCGGACTAGCGGAACAAGAGACCCAGTACTTC.

This chain links TRBV2 with TRBJ1-3; perhaps TRBD1 as D (5 bases). Trimming stripped 7 bases from V and 0 bases from J, with 16 bases between. CDR1 and CDR2 from the germline V gene are SNHLY and FYNNEI. The CDR3 is 16 residues long. The chain's CDR3 is CASNGGASLSGNTIYF. In DNA, the CDR3 is TGTGCCAGCAACGGAGGGGCCAGCCTCTCTGGAAACACCATATATTTT.

The chain links TRBV19 to TRBJ2-7, with 7 bases that match TRBD2. V lost 5 bases to trimming and J lost 6 bases; unmatched junction nucleotides: 7. Germline-derived CDR1 and CDR2 are LNHDA and SQIVND (reference sequence). The CDR3 spans 13 residues. The CDR3 reads CASSPTGGGEQYF. In nucleotides, the CDR3 is TGTGCCAGTAGTCCGACTGGGGGGGGCGAGCAGTACTTC.

The chain combines TRBV6-1 with TRBJ2-5, with 10 bases lining up with TRBD2. Germline CDR1 and CDR2: MNHNS and SASEGT. Unmatched junction bases numbered 7, after V lost 4 bases and J lost 2 bases. This CDR3 has 16 residues. The CDR3 nucleotides are TGTGCCAGCAGTGTTAGGGGACTAGCGTTGCAAGAGACCCAGTACTTC. Translated, it gives CASSVRGLALQETQYF.

CDR3 sequence (DNA): TGTGCCAGCAGCCTAACCTGGCTAGCGGATACGCAGTATTTT. Translating gives CASSLTWLADTQYF. The rearrangement links TRBV7-2 to TRBJ2-3, with D perhaps matching TRBD2 (6 bases). CDR1 is SGHTA, CDR2 FQGNSA, per germline. The V and J ends lost 5 bases and 6 bases respectively, with 15 bases between them. The CDR3 runs to 14 residues.